What follows are 6 T cell receptor beta chains derived from one specimen sequenced in a study of OX40 agonist ivuxolimab in advanced cancers. Assay: immunoSEQ multiplex PCR; the TCRdb copy retains only in-frame clones and omits some. The profile shows 80,000 to 100,000 clones, less than 95% of them singletons. Sample: CD4+ or CD8+ T cells sorted from blood, taken in a trial of the OX40 agonist ivuxolimab. These TCRs come from an adult with an advanced solid tumor such as melanoma, head and neck, liver or kidney cancer.

The chain carries TRBV10-3 and TRBJ1-5; perhaps TRBD1 as D (5 bases). With 0 bases removed from V and 1 base from J, the gap between germline ends came to 7 bases. Germline values: CDR1 ENHRY, CDR2 SYGVKD. This CDR3 comprises 15 residues. The CDR3 nucleotides read TGTGCCATCAGTGAGTCAGGGGAGAGCAATCAGCCCCAGCATTTT. Its protein is CAISESGESNQPQHF.

This clone appeared once. J is TRBJ2-5 and V is TRBV28; 8 bases are a match to TRBD1. The DNA matches TRBJ2-7 better at its end, which makes the J call doubtful. The CDR3 loop spans 15 amino acids. Germline lookup yields CDR1 MDHEN and CDR2 SYDVKM. In nucleotides, the CDR3 is TGTGCCAGCATCCCCGCGGGGACAGGCGCCTACGAGCAGTACTTC. This gives the protein CASIPAGTGAYEQYF.

This sequence joins TRBV4-3 and TRBJ2-7; D possibly corresponds to TRBD1 (6 bases). The CDR3 is 16 amino acids. Trimming cost V 1 base and J 1 base, with 14 bases left between them. The germline V gene encodes CDR1 LGHNA and CDR2 YSLEER. CDR3: CASSQGLRGSSYEQYF. The CDR3 DNA follows: TGCGCCAGCAGCCAAGGTCTCAGGGGTAGTTCCTACGAGCAGTACTTC.

The J gene is TRBJ1-2, the V gene TRBV7-3; a weak D match, TRBD1 (5 bases). The V end was cut by 1 base, the J end by 4 bases, with 10 bases between. This CDR3 contains 14 residues. Germline V CDR1 and CDR2: SGHTA, FQGTGA. The CDR3 DNA reads as TGTGCCAGCAGCTTAAGCCGGGACGGCTATGGCTACACCTTC. Translation: CASSLSRDGYGYTF.

The genes are TRBV6-5 and TRBJ1-1; TRBD1 agrees at 11 bases. The germline V gene encodes CDR1 MNHEY and CDR2 SVGAGI. Unmatched junction bases numbered 4, after V lost 6 bases and J lost 1 base. The CDR3 sequence is 15 residues long. CDR3 region: CASRSGQGANTEAFF. The CDR3 coding sequence is TGTGCCAGCAGGTCCGGACAGGGGGCGAACACTGAAGCTTTCTTT.

V gene TRBV30 combines with J gene TRBJ1-2, with D uncertain. Germline CDR1 and CDR2: GTSNPN and SVGIG (reference sequence). The CDR3 covers 12 residues. With 7 bases removed from V and 2 bases from J, the gap between germline ends came to 11 bases. The CDR3 loop reads CASGKVNYGYTF. CDR3 coding DNA: TGTGCCTCCGGGAAGGTGAACTATGGCTACACCTTC.